One sample yielded the 9 T cell receptor beta chains listed below, sequenced in a study of shared clonotypes between healthy human individuals. Some clones are missing from TCRdb's copy, which holds only in-frame ones; the method was immunoSEQ multiplex PCR. The sample holds 2 million to 2.5 million clones, roughly 93% seen once. Sequencing was done on a sample of naive CD4+ T cells from PBMCs. Documented subset: CD45RA+ positively selected. Receptors were obtained from a man aged 18-30 years in good health. Some clones in this sample may be carry-over from other donors' samples.

The chain links TRBV4-3 to TRBJ2-1; 10 bases are shared with TRBD2. The CDR3 loop spans 18 amino acids. Per the germline V gene, CDR1 is LGHNA and CDR2 is YSLEER. After removal of 4 bases from V and 4 bases from J, the junction contained 13 bases not matched to a gene. The CDR3 nucleotides are TGCGCCAGCAGCCGTGACGTGGGCGGGACTAGCGAGTACAATGAGCAGTTCTTC. Translating gives CASSRDVGGTSEYNEQFF.

This chain links TRBV28 with TRBJ1-3; TRBD1 aligns across 7 bases. J gave up 0 bases and V 6 bases, and 5 bases lay outside the gene matches. The CDR3 sequence is 15 residues long. The germline V gene has CDR1 MDHEN and CDR2 SYDVKM. The CDR3 DNA reads TGTGCCAGCAGCAGGGGGGGTCTCTCTGGAAACACCATATATTTT. Translated: CASSRGGLSGNTIYF. The full variable domain, in which reference TRBV28 and TRBJ1-3 provide the parts outside the CDR3, is DVKVTQSSRYLVKRTGEKVFLECVQDMDHENMFWYRQDPGLGLRLIYFSYDVKMKEKGDIPEGYSVSREKKERFSLILESASTNQTSMYLCASSRGGLSGNTIYFGEGSWLTVV.

CDR3 region: CASSLYGAVSTVGYEQYF. For the CDR3, the DNA is TGTGCCAGCAGTTTATATGGAGCGGTTTCCACGGTGGGTTACGAGCAGTACTTC. This chain joins TRBV27 and TRBJ2-7; D may be TRBD2 (5 bases). The CDR3 extends over 18 amino acids. Germline V lookup: CDR1 MNHEY, CDR2 SMNVEV (reference sequence). With 1 base removed from V and 4 bases from J, the gap between germline ends came to 23 bases.

On this clone itself: This specimen includes other DNA sequences encoding the same CDR3. The CDR3 sequence: CASSVTSGSYEQYF. The CDR3 DNA reads TGCGCCAGCAGCGTGACTAGCGGGAGCTACGAGCAGTACTTC. This chain joins TRBV5-1 and TRBJ2-7, with TRBD2 identical over 12 bases. This CDR3 region has 14 residues. V lost 4 bases, J lost 3 bases, and 2 bases stayed unmatched. In germline, CDR1 is SGHRS, CDR2 YFSETQ.

The V call is TRBV25-1, the J call TRBJ2-1, with D unresolved. Germline CDR1 reads MGHDK; CDR2 reads SYGVNS. V was shortened by 6 bases and J by 0 bases, with 9 bases between the two germline ends. The CDR3 has 14 residues. In DNA, the CDR3 is TGTGCCAGCAGAGACTCGAGCTCCTACAATGAGCAGTTCTTC. Protein: CASRDSSSYNEQFF.

The V gene is TRBV7-2, the J gene TRBJ2-3; D is undetermined. Trimming stripped 5 bases from V and 5 bases from J, with 8 bases between. The CDR3 has 12 amino acids. Germline CDR1 reads SGHTA; CDR2 reads FQGNSA. The CDR3 DNA reads TGTGCCAGCAGCGCCGGAGAAGATACGCAGTATTTT. Its translation is CASSAGEDTQYF.

This chain connects TRBV5-1 to TRBJ2-3; 7 nucleotides line up with TRBD1. Unmatched junction bases numbered 6, after V lost 3 bases and J lost 2 bases. The CDR3 is made up of 15 amino acids. The germline gives CDR1 SGHRS, CDR2 YFSETQ. CDR3 coding DNA: TGCGCCAGCAGCTCCGTACAGGGGACCACAGATACGCAGTATTTT. Residues: CASSSVQGTTDTQYF.

The chain carries TRBV2 and TRBJ1-1; no clear D gene. V lost 6 bases and J lost 1, with 15 bases in between. CDR3 length: 15 amino acids. CDR1 and CDR2 from the germline V gene are SNHLY and FYNNEI. The CDR3 is CASRPSLVTNTEAFF. The CDR3 DNA sequence: TGTGCCAGCAGGCCCTCCCTTGTAACGAACACTGAAGCTTTCTTT.

This sequence joins TRBV7-9 and TRBJ2-1, with D unresolved. Per germline, CDR1 SEHNR and CDR2 FQNEAQ (reference sequence). The CDR3 is 12 residues long. Trimming removed 3 bases at V and 0 bases at J, with 0 bases between. The CDR3 nucleotides read TGTGCCAGCAGCTTCTCCTACAATGAGCAGTTCTTC. It yields the protein CASSFSYNEQFF.